Reported below is one T cell receptor (beta chain). These data originate in a study of blood T cell repertoires in COVID-19. Study details: From the United States, Italy and Spain came samples of acute and convalescent COVID-19.

Germline V lookup: CDR1 LGHNT, CDR2 FRNRAP. The CDR3 is 18 residues long. Unmatched junction bases numbered 11, after V lost 0 bases and J lost 8 bases. Methods used by the authors: Estimation of nucleated cell counts was performed using reference gene primer amplification. The protocol was immunoSEQ multiplex PCR, while the TCRdb copy is restricted to in-frame clones and leaves out a portion. V, J and clone size derive from that table, while D and trimming were established from the DNA sequence. The sample lists roughly 30,000 clones; 81% were seen once. Sequencing used peripheral blood. The TCR comes from a woman aged 55-70 years with acute or convalescent COVID-19. The chain recombines TRBV12-5 with TRBJ2-3; 13 bases line up with TRBD2. The CDR3 DNA is TGTGCTAGTGGTTTGGTATGGGAGACTAGCGGGGGGTTTGGTACGCAGTATTTT. As protein: CASGLVWETSGGFGTQYF. Looking up the rest from reference TRBV12-5 and TRBJ2-3 gives the full variable domain: DARVTQTPRHKVTEMGQEVTMRCQPILGHNTVFWYRQTMMQGLELLAYFRNRAPLDDSGMPKDRFSAEMPDATLATLKIQPSEPRDSAVYFCASGLVWETSGGFGTQYFGPGTRLTVL.